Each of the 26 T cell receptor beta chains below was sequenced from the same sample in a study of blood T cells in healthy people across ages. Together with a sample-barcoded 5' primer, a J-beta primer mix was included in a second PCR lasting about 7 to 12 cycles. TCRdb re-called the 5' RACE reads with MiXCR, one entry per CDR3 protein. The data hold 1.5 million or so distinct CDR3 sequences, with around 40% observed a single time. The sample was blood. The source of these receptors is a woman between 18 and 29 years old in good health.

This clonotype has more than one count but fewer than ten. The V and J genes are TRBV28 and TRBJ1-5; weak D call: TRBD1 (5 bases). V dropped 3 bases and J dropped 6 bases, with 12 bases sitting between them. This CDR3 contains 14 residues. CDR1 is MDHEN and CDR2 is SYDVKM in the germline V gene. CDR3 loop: CASSLGQSPQPQHF. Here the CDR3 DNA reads TGTGCCAGCAGTTTGGGGCAGTCCCCTCAGCCCCAGCATTTT.

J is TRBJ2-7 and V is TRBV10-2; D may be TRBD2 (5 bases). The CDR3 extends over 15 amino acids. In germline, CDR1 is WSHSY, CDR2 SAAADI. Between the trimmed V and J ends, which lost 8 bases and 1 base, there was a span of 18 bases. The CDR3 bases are TGCGCCAGCCGAGGAGGCATGGCAGTTTCCTACGAGCAGTACTTC. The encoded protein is CASRGGMAVSYEQYF.

In nucleotides, the CDR3 is TGTGCCACCAGCAGAGACCTACAGGGTAGGCAGTTCTTC. It codes for CATSRDLQGRQFF. V is TRBV15 and J is TRBJ2-1; maybe TRBD1 (6 bases). V was cut by 0 bases and J by 12 bases, with 12 bases left in between. CDR3 length: 13 amino acids. Germline V gene data show CDR1 as LNHNV and CDR2 as YYDKDF (reference sequence).

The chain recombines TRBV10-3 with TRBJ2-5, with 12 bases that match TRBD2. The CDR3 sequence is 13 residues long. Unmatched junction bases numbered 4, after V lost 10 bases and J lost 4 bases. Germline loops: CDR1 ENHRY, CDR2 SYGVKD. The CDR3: CATSLAGGETQYF. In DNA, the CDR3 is TGTGCCACTTCACTAGCGGGAGGAGAGACCCAGTACTTC.

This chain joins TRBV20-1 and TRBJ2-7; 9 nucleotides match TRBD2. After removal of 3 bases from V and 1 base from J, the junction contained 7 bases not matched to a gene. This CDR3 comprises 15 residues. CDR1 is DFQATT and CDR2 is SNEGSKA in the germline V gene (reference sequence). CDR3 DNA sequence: TGCAGTGCTAGTCCTAGCGGGATCATTTCCTACGAGCAGTACTTC. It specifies CSASPSGIISYEQYF.

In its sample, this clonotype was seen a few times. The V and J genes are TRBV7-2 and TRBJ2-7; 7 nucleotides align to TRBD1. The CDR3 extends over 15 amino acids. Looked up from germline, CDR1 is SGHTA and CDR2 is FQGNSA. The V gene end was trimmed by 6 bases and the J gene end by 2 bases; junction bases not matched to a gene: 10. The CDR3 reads CASSSGQDLTYEQYF. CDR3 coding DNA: TGTGCCAGCAGTTCCGGACAGGACCTAACCTACGAGCAGTACTTC.

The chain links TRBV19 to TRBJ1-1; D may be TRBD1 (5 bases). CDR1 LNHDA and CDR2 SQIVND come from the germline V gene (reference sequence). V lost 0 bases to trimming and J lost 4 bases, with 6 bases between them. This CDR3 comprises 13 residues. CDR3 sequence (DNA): TGTGCCAGTAGTATAGATCAGGGCACTGAAGCTTTCTTT. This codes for CASSIDQGTEAFF. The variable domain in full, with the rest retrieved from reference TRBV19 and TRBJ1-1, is DGGITQSPKYLFRKEGQNVTLSCEQNLNHDAMYWYRQDPGQGLRLIYYSQIVNDFQKGDIAEGYSVSREKKESFPLTVTSAQKNPTAFYLCASSIDQGTEAFFGQGTRLTVV.

CDR3 in amino acids: CASSETAGDEQYF. CDR3 bases: TGTGCCAGCAGTGAGACAGCCGGGGATGAGCAGTACTTC. The chain employs TRBV6-1 and TRBJ2-7; TRBD1 or TRBD2 may be the D gene (5 bases each). The CDR3 contains 13 residues. V gave up 3 bases and J gave up 7 bases, with 13 bases separating them. Germline CDR1 and CDR2: MNHNS and SASEGT.

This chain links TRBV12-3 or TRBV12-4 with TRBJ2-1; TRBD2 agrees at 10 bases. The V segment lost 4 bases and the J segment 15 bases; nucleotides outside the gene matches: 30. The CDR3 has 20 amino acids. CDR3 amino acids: CASSSLRIGASGSSLPFRFF. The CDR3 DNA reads TGTGCCAGCAGTTCGCTCAGGATTGGGGCTAGCGGGAGTTCTTTGCCCTTTAGGTTCTTC.

CDR3: CASSLKVGYTF. The CDR3 DNA reads TGTGCCAGCAGTTTAAAAGTGGGCTACACCTTC. The gene calls are TRBV12-3 or TRBV12-4 and TRBJ1-2; D is undetermined. This CDR3 has 11 residues. Deletions cut 2 bases from V and 8 bases from J, with 6 bases between.

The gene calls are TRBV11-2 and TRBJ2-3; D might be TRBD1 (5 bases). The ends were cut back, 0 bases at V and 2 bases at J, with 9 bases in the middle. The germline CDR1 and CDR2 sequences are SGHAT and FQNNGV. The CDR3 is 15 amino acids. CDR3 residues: CASSLDAGITDTQYF. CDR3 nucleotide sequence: TGTGCCAGCAGCTTAGATGCAGGGATCACAGATACGCAGTATTTT.

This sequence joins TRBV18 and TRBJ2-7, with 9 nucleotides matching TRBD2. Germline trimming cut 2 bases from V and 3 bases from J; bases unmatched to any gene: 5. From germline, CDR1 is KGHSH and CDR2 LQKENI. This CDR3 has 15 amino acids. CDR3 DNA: TGTGCCAGCTCACCATCACTAGCGGGTAACTACGAGCAGTACTTC. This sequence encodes CASSPSLAGNYEQYF.

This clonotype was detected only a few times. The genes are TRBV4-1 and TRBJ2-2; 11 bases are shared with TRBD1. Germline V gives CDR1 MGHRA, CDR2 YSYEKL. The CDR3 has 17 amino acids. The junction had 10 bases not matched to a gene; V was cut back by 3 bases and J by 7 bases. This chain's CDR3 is CASSHLLRDRGDGELFF. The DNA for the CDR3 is TGCGCCAGCAGCCACCTTCTCCGGGACAGGGGGGACGGGGAGCTGTTTTTT.

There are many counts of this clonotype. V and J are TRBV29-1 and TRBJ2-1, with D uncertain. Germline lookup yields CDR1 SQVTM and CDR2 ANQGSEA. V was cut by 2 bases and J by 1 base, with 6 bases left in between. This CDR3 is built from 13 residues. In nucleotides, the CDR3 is TGCAGCGTTGAAATCGATTCCTACAATGAGCAGTTCTTC. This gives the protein CSVEIDSYNEQFF.

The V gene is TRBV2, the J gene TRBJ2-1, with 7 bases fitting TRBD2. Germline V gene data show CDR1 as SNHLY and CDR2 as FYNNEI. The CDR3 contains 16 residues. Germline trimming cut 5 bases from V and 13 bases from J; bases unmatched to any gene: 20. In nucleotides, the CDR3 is TGTGCCAGCAGTTCCAATGCCGGGACTACTCAAGGGACCCAGTTCTTC. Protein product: CASSSNAGTTQGTQFF.

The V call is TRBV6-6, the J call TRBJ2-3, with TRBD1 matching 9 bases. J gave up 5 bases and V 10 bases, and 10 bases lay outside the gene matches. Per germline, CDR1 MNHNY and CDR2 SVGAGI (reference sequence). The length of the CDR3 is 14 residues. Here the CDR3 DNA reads TGTGCCACCAACGGGGACAGGGTCGGAGATACGCAGTATTTT. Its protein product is CATNGDRVGDTQYF.

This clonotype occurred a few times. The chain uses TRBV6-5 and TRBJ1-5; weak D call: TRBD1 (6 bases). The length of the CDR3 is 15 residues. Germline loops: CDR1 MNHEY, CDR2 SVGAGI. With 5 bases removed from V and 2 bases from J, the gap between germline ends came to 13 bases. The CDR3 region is CASSRNREGNQPQHF. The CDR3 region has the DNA TGTGCCAGCAGTCGTAACAGGGAAGGCAATCAGCCCCAGCATTTT.

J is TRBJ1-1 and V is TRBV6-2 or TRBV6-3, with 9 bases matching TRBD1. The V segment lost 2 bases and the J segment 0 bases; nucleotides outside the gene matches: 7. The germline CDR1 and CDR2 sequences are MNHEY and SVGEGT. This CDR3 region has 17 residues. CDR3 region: CASSYNLDRGVNTEAFF. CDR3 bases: TGTGCCAGCAGTTACAACTTAGACAGGGGGGTGAACACTGAAGCTTTCTTT.

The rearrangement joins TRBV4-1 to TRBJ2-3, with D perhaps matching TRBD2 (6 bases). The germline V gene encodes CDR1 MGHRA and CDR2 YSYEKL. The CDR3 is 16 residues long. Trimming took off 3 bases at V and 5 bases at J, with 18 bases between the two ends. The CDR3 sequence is CASSHVGRGSGDTQYF. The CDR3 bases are TGCGCCAGCAGCCATGTAGGACGGGGGAGTGGAGATACGCAGTATTTT.

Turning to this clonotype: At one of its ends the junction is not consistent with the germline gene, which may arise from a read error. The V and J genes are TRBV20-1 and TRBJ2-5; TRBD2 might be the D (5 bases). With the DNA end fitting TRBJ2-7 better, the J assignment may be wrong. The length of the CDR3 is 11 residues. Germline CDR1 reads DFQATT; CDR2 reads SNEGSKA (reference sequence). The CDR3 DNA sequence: TGTAGTGGGAGCGCTACCTACGAGCAGTACTTC. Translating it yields CSGSATYEQYF.

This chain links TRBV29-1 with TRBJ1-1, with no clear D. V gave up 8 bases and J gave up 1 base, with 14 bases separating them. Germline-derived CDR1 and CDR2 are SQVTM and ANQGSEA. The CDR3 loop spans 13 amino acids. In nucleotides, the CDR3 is TGCAGCTCCGGGTTAGTTCGGAACACTGAAGCTTTCTTT. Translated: CSSGLVRNTEAFF.

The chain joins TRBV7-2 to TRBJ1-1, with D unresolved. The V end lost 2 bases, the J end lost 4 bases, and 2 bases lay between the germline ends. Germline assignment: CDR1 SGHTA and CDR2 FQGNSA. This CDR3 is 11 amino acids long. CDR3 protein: CASSLFTEAFF. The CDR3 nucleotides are TGTGCCAGCAGCTTATTCACTGAAGCTTTCTTT.

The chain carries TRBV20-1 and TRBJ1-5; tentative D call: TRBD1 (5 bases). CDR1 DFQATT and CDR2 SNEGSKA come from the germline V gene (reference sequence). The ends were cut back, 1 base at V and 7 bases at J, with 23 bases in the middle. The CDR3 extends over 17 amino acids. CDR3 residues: CSARANIQGRGWQPQHF. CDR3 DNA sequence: TGCAGTGCTAGAGCCAATATCCAGGGACGGGGCTGGCAGCCCCAGCATTTT.

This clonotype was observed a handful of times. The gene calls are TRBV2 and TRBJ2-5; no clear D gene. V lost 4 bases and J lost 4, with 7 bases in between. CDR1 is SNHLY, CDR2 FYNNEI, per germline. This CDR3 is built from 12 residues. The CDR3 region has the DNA TGTGCCAGCAGTGGGGCCTTAGAGACCCAGTACTTC. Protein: CASSGALETQYF.

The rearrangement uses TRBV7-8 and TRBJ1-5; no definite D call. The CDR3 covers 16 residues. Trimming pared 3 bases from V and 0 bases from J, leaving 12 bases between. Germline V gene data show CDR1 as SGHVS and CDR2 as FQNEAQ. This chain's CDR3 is CASSLGGLYSNQPQHF. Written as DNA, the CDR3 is TGTGCCAGCAGCTTGGGCGGGTTATATAGCAATCAGCCCCAGCATTTT.

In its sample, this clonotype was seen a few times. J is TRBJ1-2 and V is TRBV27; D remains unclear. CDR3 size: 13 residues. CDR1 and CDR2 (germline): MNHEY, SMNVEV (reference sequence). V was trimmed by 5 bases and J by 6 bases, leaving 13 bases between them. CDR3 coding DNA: TGTGCCAGCAGTCCCCGGGGAGGCCATGGCTACACCTTC. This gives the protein CASSPRGGHGYTF.